This T cell receptor (beta chain) was obtained from a study of T cells after yellow fever vaccination. Points from the study as a whole: Reappearing after the booster were most of the clones from primary vaccination (approximately 96% CD4, approximately 85% CD8). Weaker overall was a secondary response that nonetheless peaked faster, on day 5 versus 15.

This clonotype was picked up a small number of times. Its target is unknown. UMIs were added to TCR cDNA along with a universal primer site when it was made by 5'RACE template switching. TCRdb redid the calling of the 5' RACE reads with MiXCR, one entry per CDR3 protein. The sample lists some 170,000 distinct CDR3 sequences, roughly 9% occurring once. The material sequenced was CD8+ T cells sorted from PBMCs, taken 45 days after the yellow fever booster vaccination. This TCR derives from a man between 18 and 35 years old who received the YFV17D yellow fever vaccine.

CDR3 residues: CASSLPFGREYNEQFF. The CDR3 DNA reads TGTGCCAGCAGCCTACCTTTTGGCAGGGAATACAATGAGCAGTTCTTC. J is TRBJ2-1 and V is TRBV11-2, with D perhaps matching TRBD1 (5 bases). The CDR3 runs 16 residues. Between the trimmed V and J ends, which lost 5 bases and 4 bases, there was a span of 18 bases. Per germline, CDR1 SGHAT and CDR2 FQNNGV. Together with reference TRBV11-2 and TRBJ2-1, the CDR3 gives the full variable domain: EAGVAQSPRYKIIEKRQSVAFWCNPISGHATLYWYQQILGQGPKLLIQFQNNGVVDDSQLPKDRFSAERLKGVDSTLKIQPAKLEDSAVYLCASSLPFGREYNEQFFGPGTRLTVL.